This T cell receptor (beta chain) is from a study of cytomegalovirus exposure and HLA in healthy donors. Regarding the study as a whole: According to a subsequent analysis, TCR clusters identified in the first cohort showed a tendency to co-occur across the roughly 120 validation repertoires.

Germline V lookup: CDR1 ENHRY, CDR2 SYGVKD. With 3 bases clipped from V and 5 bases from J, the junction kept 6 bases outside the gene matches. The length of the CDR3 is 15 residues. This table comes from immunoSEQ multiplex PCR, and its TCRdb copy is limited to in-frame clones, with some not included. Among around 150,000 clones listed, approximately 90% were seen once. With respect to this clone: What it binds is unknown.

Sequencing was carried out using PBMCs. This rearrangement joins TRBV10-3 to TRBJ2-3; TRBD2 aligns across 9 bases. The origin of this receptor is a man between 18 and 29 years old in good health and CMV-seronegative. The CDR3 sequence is CAISDWRGGRDTQYF. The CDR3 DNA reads TGTGCCATCAGTGATTGGCGGGGGGGCCGAGATACGCAGTATTTT.